One sample yielded the 32 T cell receptor beta chains listed below, sequenced in a study of patients and donors after allogeneic stem cell transplantation. TCRdb recomputed calls from the RT-PCR reads with MiXCR, one row per CDR3 protein. The sample has about 57,000 distinct CDR3 sequences; about an eighth are singletons. The sequenced sample consisted of blood, either unsorted or a sorted T cell fraction (not recorded which). The receptors derive from a human donor who was either an allogeneic HSCT recipient or a stem cell or donor lymphocyte infusion donor (not recorded which). It is not recorded whose cells these are; they may come from a transplant donor.

The V gene is TRBV7-8, the J gene TRBJ2-3; tentatively, D is TRBD2 (6 bases). The CDR3 runs 17 residues. V gave up 5 bases and J gave up 5 bases, with 23 bases separating them. CDR1 SGHVS and CDR2 FQNEAQ come from the germline V gene. The CDR3 loop reads CASSPKRARQVEDTQYF. The CDR3 coding sequence is TGTGCCAGCAGCCCTAAGCGGGCCCGGCAGGTCGAAGATACGCAGTATTTT.

The chain has TRBV6-5 and TRBJ2-7, with a possible D match to TRBD1 (6 bases). Germline V CDR1 and CDR2: MNHEY, SVGAGI. V was pared by 0 bases and J by 3 bases, with 15 bases between. CDR3 size: 16 residues. CDR3 bases: TGTGCCAGCAGTTACTCCTTAGAAACAGGGATCTACGAGCAGTACTTC. Residues: CASSYSLETGIYEQYF.

The chain employs TRBV10-3 and TRBJ2-7, with D tentatively TRBD2 (6 bases). The germline V gene has CDR1 ENHRY and CDR2 SYGVKD. CDR3 length equals 16 residues. V was pared by 0 bases and J by 5 bases, with 17 bases between. The CDR3 sequence: CAISESTLEGVHEQYF. The CDR3 nucleotides are TGTGCCATCAGTGAGTCGACCTTGGAGGGAGTCCACGAGCAGTACTTC.

CDR3 in DNA: TGCGCCAGCCCCGGCGGAAAGCACTCTGGAAACACCATATATTTT. Amino acid sequence: CASPGGKHSGNTIYF. The chain has TRBV5-1 and TRBJ1-3; D gene ambiguous. CDR3 length equals 15 residues. The germline CDR1 and CDR2 sequences are SGHRS and YFSETQ. Trimming took off 7 bases at V and 0 bases at J, with 14 bases between the two ends. Using reference TRBV5-1 and TRBJ1-3 for the parts outside the CDR3, the full variable domain is KAGVTQTPRYLIKTRGQQVTLSCSPISGHRSVSWYQQTPGQGLQFLFEYFSETQRNKGNFPGRFSGRQFSNSRSEMNVSTLELGDSALYLCASPGGKHSGNTIYFGEGSWLTVV.

This clonotype has a handful of counts. This chain connects TRBV10-3 to TRBJ2-5; D unresolved. Germline values: CDR1 ENHRY, CDR2 SYGVKD. V lost 3 bases to trimming and J lost 5 bases, with 10 bases between them. The CDR3 is 13 residues long. CDR3: CAISEWLGETQYF. DNA for the CDR3: TGTGCCATCAGTGAATGGTTAGGGGAGACCCAGTACTTC.

This clonotype was counted many times. The J gene is TRBJ1-2, the V gene TRBV24-1; no definite D call. This CDR3 spans 14 amino acids. Deletions cut 4 bases from V and 4 bases from J, with 12 bases between. Germline V gene data show CDR1 as KGHDR and CDR2 as SFDVKD. The CDR3, as DNA: TGTGCCACCAGTGACTCCGGGAGGATCTATGGCTACACCTTC. Its protein product is CATSDSGRIYGYTF.

This chain connects TRBV27 to TRBJ2-7, with TRBD2 matching over 9 bases. This CDR3 comprises 16 residues. The J segment lost 3 bases and the V segment lost 5 bases, leaving 11 bases of the junction unmatched. Germline V lookup: CDR1 MNHEY, CDR2 SMNVEV (reference sequence). The DNA of the CDR3 is TGTGCCAGCAGTCCACCCCGGGTAGCGGGAGACTACGAGCAGTACTTC. Amino acid sequence: CASSPPRVAGDYEQYF.

This chain connects TRBV29-1 to TRBJ2-7; 7 nucleotides line up with TRBD2. After removal of 8 bases from V and 5 bases from J, the junction contained 18 bases not matched to a gene. The CDR3 has 15 amino acids. Germline CDR1 is SQVTM and CDR2 is ANQGSEA. Here the CDR3 reads CSTLGRGRASHEQYF. In DNA form, the CDR3 reads TGCAGCACCCTCGGCCGGGGGAGGGCCTCTCACGAGCAGTACTTC.

In its sample, this clonotype was seen many times. V usage is TRBV6-5 and J usage is TRBJ1-2; TRBD1 agrees at 7 bases. Germline lookup yields CDR1 MNHEY and CDR2 SVGAGI. V lost 2 bases, J lost 0 bases, and 12 bases stayed unmatched. This CDR3 has 18 residues. The CDR3 loop is CASSYTRGQVETNYGYTF. Written as DNA, the CDR3 is TGTGCCAGCAGTTACACCCGAGGACAGGTTGAAACTAACTATGGCTACACCTTC.

The rearrangement joins TRBV12-3 or TRBV12-4 to TRBJ2-5; 7 nucleotides match TRBD1. The CDR3 length is 15 residues. J lost 4 bases, V lost 6 bases, and 11 bases had no gene match. CDR3 amino acids: CASSKQGRSGETQYF. CDR3 in DNA: TGTGCCAGCAGCAAACAGGGGAGATCGGGAGAGACCCAGTACTTC.

The chain is built from TRBV7-2 and TRBJ2-1; 7 bases are shared with TRBD1. With V trimmed by 3 bases and J by 9 bases, 2 bases remained unmatched. Germline V gene lookup returns CDR1 SGHTA and CDR2 FQGNSA. The CDR3 has 12 amino acids. The CDR3 sequence: CASSFDRAEQFF. CDR3 in DNA: TGTGCCAGCAGCTTTGACAGGGCTGAGCAGTTCTTC.

This clonotype occurred a few times. The chain is built from TRBV3-1 and TRBJ2-1; perhaps TRBD2 as D (6 bases). The V end was cut by 3 bases, the J end by 5 bases, with 14 bases between. CDR3 length: 15 residues. The germline V gene has CDR1 LGHDT and CDR2 YNNKEL (reference sequence). The CDR3 here is CASSQASASNNEQFF. CDR3 nucleotides: TGTGCCAGCAGCCAGGCTAGCGCAAGTAACAATGAGCAGTTCTTC.

The chain combines TRBV10-3 with TRBJ2-1; unclear D gene. The CDR3 is 17 amino acids. V was pared by 2 bases and J by 2 bases, with 16 bases between. CDR1 and CDR2 from the germline V gene are ENHRY and SYGVKD. The CDR3 DNA follows: TGTGCCATCAGTGAGCCTGGCCTATACCTACCCTACAATGAGCAGTTCTTC. Translating gives CAISEPGLYLPYNEQFF.

The chain has TRBV5-1 and TRBJ2-3, with D uncertain. Germline CDR1 reads SGHRS; CDR2 reads YFSETQ. The CDR3 runs 14 residues. The ends were cut back, 1 base at V and 6 bases at J, with 12 bases in the middle. CDR3 in DNA: TGCGCCAGCAGCTTGAGTTGGGGTGAGGATACGCAGTATTTT. As protein: CASSLSWGEDTQYF.

This clonotype was detected ten times or more. The V and J genes are TRBV7-8 and TRBJ1-6; the D is unclear. The CDR3 consists of 15 residues. Germline assignment: CDR1 SGHVS and CDR2 FQNEAQ. V gave up 5 bases and J gave up 6 bases, with 14 bases separating them. Here the CDR3 DNA reads TGTGCCAGCAGCCCGCTGGAGGCGGGTAATTCACCCCTCCACTTT. Translation: CASSPLEAGNSPLHF.

The table lists this clonotype with many counts. V usage is TRBV20-1 and J usage is TRBJ1-3; D not resolved. Germline CDR1 is DFQATT and CDR2 is SNEGSKA (reference sequence). This CDR3 has 18 residues. The V and J ends lost 2 bases and 0 bases respectively, with 20 bases between them. The CDR3 DNA follows: TGCAGTGCTAGACCTCCGCAGAGGGATTTCAGCTCTGGAAACACCATATATTTT. Residues: CSARPPQRDFSSGNTIYF.

This clonotype has at least ten counts. The rearrangement uses TRBV12-3 or TRBV12-4 and TRBJ1-5; D unclear. V was shortened by 7 bases and J by 2 bases, with 9 bases between the two germline ends. The CDR3 extends over 13 amino acids. The CDR3 is CASIRGGNQPQHF. Here the CDR3 DNA reads TGTGCCAGCATCCGAGGCGGCAATCAGCCCCAGCATTTT.

The V call is TRBV7-2, the J call TRBJ2-3; TRBD1 matches 9 bases. Per germline, CDR1 SGHTA and CDR2 FQGNSA. The CDR3 sequence is 16 residues long. V shed 5 bases, J shed 3 bases, and the junction held 9 bases outside the gene matches. The CDR3: CASSGRGTGWTDTQYF. The DNA of the CDR3 is TGTGCCAGCAGCGGCCGTGGGACAGGGTGGACAGATACGCAGTATTTT.

This clonotype was recorded a few times. The gene calls are TRBV6-5 and TRBJ2-1; D unclear. The CDR3 extends over 11 amino acids. In germline, CDR1 is MNHEY, CDR2 SVGAGI. V lost 2 bases to trimming and J lost 6 bases, with 2 bases between them. The CDR3 spells CASSYGNEQFF. The CDR3 DNA reads TGTGCCAGCAGTTACGGCAATGAGCAGTTCTTC.

The chain couples TRBV7-3 to TRBJ2-1; 10 bases line up with TRBD2. This CDR3 spans 16 amino acids. The V gene end was trimmed by 5 bases and the J gene end by 2 bases; junction bases not matched to a gene: 6. Germline CDR1 is SGHTA and CDR2 is FQGTGA. CDR3 in DNA: TGTGCCAGCAGCCCGGCAGCGGGAGGGCCCTACAATGAGCAGTTCTTC. It codes for CASSPAAGGPYNEQFF.

The chain couples TRBV25-1 to TRBJ2-3; a weak D match, TRBD2 (6 bases). The CDR3 is made up of 16 amino acids. The germline V and J ends were trimmed by 2 bases and 1 base, with 13 bases remaining between them. Germline V lookup: CDR1 MGHDK, CDR2 SYGVNS. The CDR3 DNA is TGTGCCAGCAGTGAAGACGGGAGAGGAGGCACAGATACGCAGTATTTT. It codes for CASSEDGRGGTDTQYF.

This clonotype has more than one count but fewer than ten. V is TRBV20-1 and J is TRBJ2-1; TRBD1 might be the D (5 bases). V lost 6 bases and J lost 2, with 17 bases in between. Germline CDR1 DFQATT, CDR2 SNEGSKA (reference sequence). CDR3 length equals 15 residues. Written as DNA, the CDR3 is TGCAGTGCCCGAATCGGGCAGGGTCCCTACAATGAGCAGTTCTTC. Amino acid sequence: CSARIGQGPYNEQFF.

CDR3 region: CASRLTGGFTEAFF. The CDR3 DNA follows: TGTGCCAGCAGGTTGACAGGGGGGTTCACTGAAGCTTTCTTT. The chain combines TRBV12-3 or TRBV12-4 with TRBJ1-1; 9 bases agree with TRBD1. The V and J ends lost 6 bases and 4 bases, in that order; junction bases with no gene match: 6. The CDR3 has 14 amino acids.

This clonotype was seen a handful of times. V is TRBV5-6 and J is TRBJ2-3, with D possibly being TRBD1 or TRBD2 (6 bases each). Germline-derived CDR1 and CDR2 are SGHDT and YYEEEE. V was shortened by 4 bases and J by 2 bases, with 14 bases between the two germline ends. This CDR3 comprises 15 residues. CDR3 sequence: CASSNLGGDTDTQYF. As DNA, the CDR3 is TGTGCCAGCAGCAACCTCGGGGGCGACACAGATACGCAGTATTTT.

The chain is built from TRBV6-5 and TRBJ2-7; D perhaps matches TRBD2 (7 bases). Germline V gives CDR1 MNHEY, CDR2 SVGAGI. V lost 6 bases and J lost 2, with 14 bases in between. The CDR3 length is 14 residues. The CDR3 nucleotides are TGTGCCAGCAGGACGTGGGGGGGCCCCTACGAGCAGTACTTC. Protein: CASRTWGGPYEQYF.

This clonotype was detected only a few times. CDR3 coding DNA: TGCGCCAGCAGCTCAGGACAGGATAATTCACCCCTCCACTTT. As protein: CASSSGQDNSPLHF. The chain uses TRBV5-1 and TRBJ1-6, with 7 bases lining up with TRBD1. CDR1 is SGHRS and CDR2 is YFSETQ in the germline V gene. Trimming took 3 bases from V and 5 from J; bases not matched to a gene: 2. This CDR3 contains 14 residues.

This clonotype was counted ten times or more. The chain recombines TRBV5-1 with TRBJ2-7; TRBD1 agrees at 7 bases. Germline CDR1 SGHRS, CDR2 YFSETQ. Trimming removed 5 bases from V and 5 bases from J; junction bases left unmatched: 4. CDR3 length equals 12 residues. CDR3 coding DNA: TGCGCCAGCAGTCGAGACAGGGACGAGCAGTACTTC. Amino acid sequence: CASSRDRDEQYF.

This chain uses TRBV12-5 with TRBJ2-2; D ambiguous. The CDR3 totals 13 residues. V lost 6 bases to trimming and J lost 1 base, with 6 bases between them. Germline values: CDR1 LGHNT, CDR2 FRNRAP. The CDR3 DNA follows: TGTGCTAGTGGCCTTCAGAACACCGGGGAGCTGTTTTTT. It specifies CASGLQNTGELFF.

This clonotype was seen many times. The rearrangement uses TRBV7-6 and TRBJ1-6; 7 bases map to TRBD1. Germline loops: CDR1 SGHVS, CDR2 FNYEAQ. This CDR3 is built from 15 residues. V was pared by 4 bases and J by 7 bases, with 7 bases of the junction left unmatched. The CDR3 DNA is TGTGCCAGCAGCTCTCAACAGGGGAAGAATTCACCCCTCCACTTT. Translation gives CASSSQQGKNSPLHF.

The J gene is TRBJ2-7, the V gene TRBV27; D gene uncertain. V was pared by 8 bases and J by 4 bases, with 15 bases between. The CDR3 has 13 amino acids. The germline CDR1 and CDR2 sequences are MNHEY and SMNVEV (reference sequence). The DNA of the CDR3 is TGTGCCAGCGGGCTGACTGAATCTTACGAGCAGTACTTC. Translating gives CASGLTESYEQYF.

This clonotype was seen at least ten times. The chain has TRBV5-5 and TRBJ1-6, with TRBD1 identical over 8 bases. V lost 4 bases, J lost 8 bases, and 5 bases stayed unmatched. The germline gives CDR1 SGHKS, CDR2 YYEKEE (reference sequence). This CDR3 is 14 amino acids long. CDR3 in DNA: TGTGCCAGCAGCCCGGGACAGGCTGATTCACCCCTCCACTTT. This encodes CASSPGQADSPLHF. Together with reference TRBV5-5 and TRBJ1-6, the CDR3 gives the full variable domain: DAGVTQSPTHLIKTRGQQVTLRCSPISGHKSVSWYQQVLGQGPQFIFQYYEKEERGRGNFPDRFSARQFPNYSSELNVNALLLGDSALYLCASSPGQADSPLHFGNGTRLTVT.

This clonotype has only a few counts. The CDR3 is CAITPDRGRNEQFF. The CDR3 DNA reads as TGTGCCATCACCCCGGACAGGGGGAGGAATGAGCAGTTCTTC. The chain has TRBV10-3 and TRBJ2-1, with TRBD1 matching 10 bases. Germline trimming cut 7 bases from V and 7 bases from J; bases unmatched to any gene: 7. This CDR3 spans 14 amino acids. CDR1 and CDR2 (germline): ENHRY, SYGVKD.